This TCR beta chain is drawn from a study of T cell responses to AZD1222 COVID-19 vaccine. The study, taken as a whole, reports: There were repertoire samples only from the period after the peak T cell response. Recipients of two AZD1222 doses showed rising Spike-specific TCR breadth and depth.

Note on this clone: No antigen is known for it.

Here immunoSEQ multiplex PCR was the method, and the copy in TCRdb shows in-frame clones only, minus some. The data contain some 150,000 clones, about 90% of them singletons. Germline-derived CDR1 and CDR2 are MDHEN and SYDVKM. V gave up 3 bases and J gave up 4 bases; unmatched junction bases: 1. This CDR3 spans 13 amino acids. This chain links TRBV28 with TRBJ1-2; 8 bases are a match to TRBD1. The material was peripheral blood, obtained on day 0 of AZD1222 vaccination. The clonotype comes from an adult in good health. This CDR3 reads CASSFGQGYGYTF. CDR3 coding DNA: TGTGCCAGCAGTTTTGGACAGGGCTATGGCTACACCTTC.